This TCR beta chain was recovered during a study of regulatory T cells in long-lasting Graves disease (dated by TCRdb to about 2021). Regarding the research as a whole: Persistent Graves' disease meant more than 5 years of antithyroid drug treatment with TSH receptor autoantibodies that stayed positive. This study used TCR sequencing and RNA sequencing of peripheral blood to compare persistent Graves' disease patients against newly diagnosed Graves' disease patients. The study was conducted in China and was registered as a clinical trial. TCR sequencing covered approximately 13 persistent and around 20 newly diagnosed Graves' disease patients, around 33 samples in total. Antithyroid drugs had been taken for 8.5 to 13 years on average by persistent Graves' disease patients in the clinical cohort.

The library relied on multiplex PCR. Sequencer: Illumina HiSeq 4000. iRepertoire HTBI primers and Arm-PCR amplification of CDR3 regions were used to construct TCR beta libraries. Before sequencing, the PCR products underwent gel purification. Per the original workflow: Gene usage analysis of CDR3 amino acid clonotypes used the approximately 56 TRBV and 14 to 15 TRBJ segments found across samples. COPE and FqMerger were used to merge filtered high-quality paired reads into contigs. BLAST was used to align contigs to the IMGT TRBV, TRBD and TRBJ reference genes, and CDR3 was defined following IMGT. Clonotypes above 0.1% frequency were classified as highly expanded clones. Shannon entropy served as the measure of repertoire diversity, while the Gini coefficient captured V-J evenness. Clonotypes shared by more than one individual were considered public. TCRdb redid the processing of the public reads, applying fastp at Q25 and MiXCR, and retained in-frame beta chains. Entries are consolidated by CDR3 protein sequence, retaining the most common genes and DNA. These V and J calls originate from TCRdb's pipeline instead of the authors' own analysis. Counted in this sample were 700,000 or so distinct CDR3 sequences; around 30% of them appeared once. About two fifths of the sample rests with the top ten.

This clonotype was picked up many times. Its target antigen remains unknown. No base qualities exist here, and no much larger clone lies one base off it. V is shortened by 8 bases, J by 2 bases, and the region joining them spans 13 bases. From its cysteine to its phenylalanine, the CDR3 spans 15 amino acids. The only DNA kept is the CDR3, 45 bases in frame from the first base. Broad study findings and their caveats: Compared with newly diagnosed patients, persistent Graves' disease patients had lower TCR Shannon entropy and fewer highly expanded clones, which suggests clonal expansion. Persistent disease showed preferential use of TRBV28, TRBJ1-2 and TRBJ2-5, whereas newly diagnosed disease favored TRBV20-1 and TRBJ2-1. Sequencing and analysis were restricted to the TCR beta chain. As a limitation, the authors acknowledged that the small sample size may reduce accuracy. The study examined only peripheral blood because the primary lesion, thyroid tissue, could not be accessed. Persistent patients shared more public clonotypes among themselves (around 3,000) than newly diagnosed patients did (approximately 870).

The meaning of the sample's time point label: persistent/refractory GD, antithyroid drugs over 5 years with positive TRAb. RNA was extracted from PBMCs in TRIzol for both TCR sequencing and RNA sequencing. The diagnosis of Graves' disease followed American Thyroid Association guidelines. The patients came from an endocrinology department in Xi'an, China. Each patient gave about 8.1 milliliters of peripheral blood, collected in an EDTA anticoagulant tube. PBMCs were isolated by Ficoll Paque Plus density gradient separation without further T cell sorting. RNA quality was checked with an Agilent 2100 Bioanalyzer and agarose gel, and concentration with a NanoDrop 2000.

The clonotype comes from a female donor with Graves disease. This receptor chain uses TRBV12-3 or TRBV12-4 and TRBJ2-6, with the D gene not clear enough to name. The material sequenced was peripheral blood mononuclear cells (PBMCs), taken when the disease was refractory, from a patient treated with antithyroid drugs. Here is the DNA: TGTGCCAGCGCCACCCAGGAAACTGGGGCCAACGTCCTGACTTTC. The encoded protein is CASATQETGANVLTF.